These 22 T cell receptor beta chains share one sample of origin, sequenced in a study of T-cell memory formation after mild COVID-19. TCRdb re-analysed the 5' RACE reads in MiXCR, keeping a single row per CDR3 protein. The data contain about 400,000 distinct CDR3 sequences, 20% to 25% of them singletons. Material for sequencing was PBMCs or a T cell subset sorted from them (not recorded which). The receptors were sampled from an adult woman who had mild COVID-19 (a few samples of this study predate the infection). Cell type and time point are not known.

In this sample, this clonotype turned up a few times. The chain carries TRBV11-2 and TRBJ1-4, with D hard to call. CDR1 is SGHAT and CDR2 is FQNNGV in the germline V gene. The CDR3 length is 15 residues. The V and J ends lost 0 bases and 8 bases respectively, with 13 bases between them. This CDR3 is CASSLDGRVGEKLFF. The CDR3 DNA sequence: TGTGCCAGCAGCTTAGATGGGCGAGTTGGCGAAAAACTGTTTTTT.

The genes are TRBV7-9 and TRBJ1-1; weak D call: TRBD1 (5 bases). The V gene lost 4 bases and the J gene lost 6 bases, with 15 bases spanning the gap. Germline lookup yields CDR1 SEHNR and CDR2 FQNEAQ (reference sequence). The CDR3 runs 14 residues. CDR3 bases: TGTGCCAGCAGCTCCACGGGGCTGGTCGCTGAAGCTTTCTTT. This translates into CASSSTGLVAEAFF. Variable domain in full (rest from reference TRBV7-9 and TRBJ1-1): DTGVSQNPRHKITKRGQNVTFRCDPISEHNRLYWYRQTLGQGPEFLTYFQNEAQLEKSRLLSDRFSAERPKGSFSTLEIQRTEQGDSAMYLCASSSTGLVAEAFFGQGTRLTVV.

This rearrangement joins TRBV20-1 to TRBJ2-4; D remains unclear. CDR3 length: 19 residues. V was trimmed by 0 bases and J by 0 bases, leaving 21 bases between them. The germline V gene has CDR1 DFQATT and CDR2 SNEGSKA (reference sequence). Written as DNA, the CDR3 is TGCAGTGCTAGAGAATCCCCCCCGGGCTTAATTCTAGCCAAAAACATTCAGTACTTC. This sequence encodes CSARESPPGLILAKNIQYF.

The V gene is TRBV4-1, the J gene TRBJ2-3; perhaps TRBD2 as D (5 bases). Trimming took off 0 bases at V and 9 bases at J, with 22 bases between the two ends. Germline CDR1 reads MGHRA; CDR2 reads YSYEKL. The CDR3 has 17 amino acids. The CDR3 region has the DNA TGCGCCAGCAGCCAAGATCGAACAGAAGGGAGCCGGTCAACGCAGTATTTT. Residues: CASSQDRTEGSRSTQYF.

The V gene is TRBV7-9, the J gene TRBJ2-7; TRBD2 agrees at 7 bases. This CDR3 has 14 residues. Germline V gene lookup returns CDR1 SEHNR and CDR2 FQNEAQ (reference sequence). After removal of 5 bases from V and 7 bases from J, the junction contained 11 bases not matched to a gene. CDR3 in DNA: TGTGCCAGCAGCCACCCCGGGGGGTTGGAGGAGCAGTACTTC. Translating it yields CASSHPGGLEEQYF.

This clonotype has more than one count but fewer than ten. This sequence joins TRBV12-3 or TRBV12-4 and TRBJ2-7; D ambiguous. The CDR3 loop spans 14 amino acids. The ends were cut back, 5 bases at V and 0 bases at J, with 11 bases in the middle. The CDR3 sequence is CASSPLRDSYEQYF. The CDR3 bases are TGTGCCAGCAGTCCGCTCAGAGACTCCTACGAGCAGTACTTC.

There are a few counts of this clonotype. The chain employs TRBV30 and TRBJ2-7, with a possible D match to TRBD1 (6 bases). Trimming removed 2 bases at V and 2 bases at J, with 10 bases between. The CDR3 consists of 13 residues. Germline V gene lookup returns CDR1 GTSNPN and CDR2 SVGIG (reference sequence). The chain's CDR3 is CAWSQGTTYEQYF. Here the CDR3 DNA reads TGTGCCTGGAGTCAGGGGACCACCTACGAGCAGTACTTC.

The chain links TRBV11-2 to TRBJ2-3; 9 nucleotides agree with TRBD2. This CDR3 has 16 amino acids. Germline assignment: CDR1 SGHAT and CDR2 FQNNGV. With 1 base clipped from V and 6 bases from J, the junction kept 8 bases outside the gene matches. CDR3 nucleotide sequence: TGTGCCAGCAGCTTAGGCCTAGCGGGGCCGGCTGATACGCAGTATTTT. Protein product: CASSLGLAGPADTQYF. The variable domain in full, completed from reference TRBV11-2 and TRBJ2-3, reads EAGVAQSPRYKIIEKRQSVAFWCNPISGHATLYWYQQILGQGPKLLIQFQNNGVVDDSQLPKDRFSAERLKGVDSTLKIQPAKLEDSAVYLCASSLGLAGPADTQYFGPGTRLTVL.

The chain carries TRBV7-9 and TRBJ2-4; TRBD1 is a possible D gene (6 bases). From germline, CDR1 is SEHNR and CDR2 FQNEAQ (reference sequence). With 5 bases removed from V and 1 base from J, the gap between germline ends came to 18 bases. The CDR3 has 17 residues. CDR3 coding DNA: TGTGCCAGCAGCGCTCCACAGGGAGATGGGGCCAAAAACATTCAGTACTTC. Its translation: CASSAPQGDGAKNIQYF.

This clonotype was seen only a few times. This chain connects TRBV18 to TRBJ2-2, with TRBD1 as a possible D gene (5 bases). This CDR3 is built from 14 residues. Germline lookup yields CDR1 KGHSH and CDR2 LQKENI. The V gene lost 0 bases and the J gene lost 7 bases, with 9 bases spanning the gap. Here the CDR3 reads CASSPPPTGGELFF. DNA of the CDR3: TGTGCCAGCTCACCACCTCCCACAGGCGGGGAGCTGTTTTTT.

The chain recombines TRBV13 with TRBJ1-2; TRBD1 matches at 10 bases. Germline V gives CDR1 PRHDT, CDR2 FYEKMQ (reference sequence). The CDR3 is 14 amino acids. V lost 5 bases, J lost 7 bases, and 7 bases stayed unmatched. Written as DNA, the CDR3 is TGTGCCAGCAGCCTAAGGACAGGGGGGGCTGGCTACACCTTC. Translation gives CASSLRTGGAGYTF.

This chain connects TRBV6-2 or TRBV6-3 to TRBJ2-7, with 11 nucleotides matching TRBD1. The germline CDR1 and CDR2 sequences are MNHEY and SVGEGT. The V gene end was trimmed by 5 bases and the J gene end by 6 bases; junction bases not matched to a gene: 3. This CDR3 comprises 13 residues. The CDR3 coding sequence is TGTGCCAGCAGTGGGACAGGGGGACGCGAGCAGTACTTC. Translation gives CASSGTGGREQYF.

The genes are TRBV29-1 and TRBJ1-4, with D maybe TRBD1 (5 bases). The CDR3 contains 14 residues. CDR1 is SQVTM and CDR2 is ANQGSEA in the germline V gene. V shed 5 bases and J shed 8 bases, with 18 bases lying between them. The CDR3 here is CSVRGTGWTEKLFF. For the CDR3, the DNA is TGCAGCGTTCGGGGAACAGGTTGGACCGAAAAACTGTTTTTT.

The rearrangement links TRBV7-2 to TRBJ2-1; weak D call: TRBD2 (6 bases). In germline, CDR1 is SGHTA, CDR2 FQGNSA. The CDR3 runs to 14 residues. The V end was cut by 2 bases, the J end by 8 bases, with 13 bases between. CDR3 DNA sequence: TGTGCCAGCAGCTTACGGACCGGGAGCCATGAGCAGTTCTTC. Protein: CASSLRTGSHEQFF.

The gene calls are TRBV7-9 and TRBJ2-1; D gene unclear. This CDR3 has 13 residues. Germline V gives CDR1 SEHNR, CDR2 FQNEAQ (reference sequence). V was trimmed by 0 bases and J by 7 bases, leaving 7 bases between them. CDR3 nucleotide sequence: TGTGCCAGCAGCTTAGCAGGGTCGAATGAGCAGTTCTTC. This sequence encodes CASSLAGSNEQFF.

This clonotype came up a few times. The chain employs TRBV12-3 or TRBV12-4 and TRBJ2-7; D is possibly TRBD2 (6 bases). The CDR3 covers 13 residues. The germline V and J ends were trimmed by 8 bases and 8 bases, with 19 bases remaining between them. The CDR3, as DNA: TGTGCCAGCGCCGGGACTGGAGTCTCGAAGCAGTACTTC. This gives the protein CASAGTGVSKQYF.

This clonotype was seen a handful of times. The chain couples TRBV30 to TRBJ2-3; 7 bases are a match to TRBD1. Trimming removed 7 bases from V and 1 base from J; junction bases left unmatched: 11. CDR1 is GTSNPN, CDR2 SVGIG, per germline (reference sequence). CDR3 length equals 15 residues. CDR3 bases: TGTGCCTTAGGACAGGATTGGATTGGCACAGATACGCAGTATTTT. Protein: CALGQDWIGTDTQYF.

The V call is TRBV20-1, the J call TRBJ2-3; 8 bases are a match to TRBD2. The CDR3 covers 16 residues. J gave up 5 bases and V 0 bases, and 10 bases lay outside the gene matches. Germline assignment: CDR1 DFQATT and CDR2 SNEGSKA (reference sequence). The CDR3 coding sequence is TGCAGTGCTAGAGATTACGGCGGGAGGATGAGAGATACGCAGTATTTT. Its translation is CSARDYGGRMRDTQYF.

CDR3 DNA sequence: TGTGCCAGCAGCCCGGCCCCACTTATTTTGGGAGGCTACACCTTC. Its protein is CASSPAPLILGGYTF. The chain recombines TRBV7-9 with TRBJ1-2; D gene ambiguous. The ends were cut back, 5 bases at V and 8 bases at J, with 21 bases in the middle. Germline V gene lookup returns CDR1 SEHNR and CDR2 FQNEAQ (reference sequence). This CDR3 is 15 amino acids long. Variable domain in full (rest from reference TRBV7-9 and TRBJ1-2): DTGVSQNPRHKITKRGQNVTFRCDPISEHNRLYWYRQTLGQGPEFLTYFQNEAQLEKSRLLSDRFSAERPKGSFSTLEIQRTEQGDSAMYLCASSPAPLILGGYTFGSGTRLTVV.

Many counts were recorded for this clonotype. The chain recombines TRBV20-1 with TRBJ2-3; 8 bases align to TRBD2. CDR3 size: 13 residues. J lost 2 bases, V lost 5 bases, and 3 bases had no gene match. Germline CDR1 and CDR2: DFQATT and SNEGSKA (reference sequence). The CDR3 region is CSAETSDTDTQYF. The CDR3 coding sequence is TGCAGTGCTGAGACTAGCGACACAGATACGCAGTATTTT.

This clonotype was detected only a few times. The rearrangement links TRBV5-5 to TRBJ2-6, with D possibly called TRBD1 or TRBD2 (5 bases each). The V and J ends lost 0 bases and 2 bases respectively, with 9 bases between them. The V gene's germline CDR1 is SGHKS and CDR2 YYEKEE (reference sequence). The CDR3 is 16 amino acids. The CDR3 region has the DNA TGTGCCAGCAGCTTGGCGAGGGGCACTGGGGCCAACGTCCTGACTTTC. This codes for CASSLARGTGANVLTF. The full variable domain, with the rest looked up from reference TRBV5-5 and TRBJ2-6, is DAGVTQSPTHLIKTRGQQVTLRCSPISGHKSVSWYQQVLGQGPQFIFQYYEKEERGRGNFPDRFSARQFPNYSSELNVNALLLGDSALYLCASSLARGTGANVLTFGAGSRLTVL.

This clonotype was detected a few times. The chain couples TRBV5-1 to TRBJ1-2; D is undetermined. The V gene's germline CDR1 is SGHRS and CDR2 YFSETQ. The CDR3 extends over 14 amino acids. The V and J ends lost 0 bases and 6 bases respectively, with 12 bases between them. The CDR3 loop is CASSLGSGPNGYTF. In DNA form, the CDR3 reads TGCGCCAGCAGCTTGGGGTCAGGCCCCAATGGCTACACCTTC.